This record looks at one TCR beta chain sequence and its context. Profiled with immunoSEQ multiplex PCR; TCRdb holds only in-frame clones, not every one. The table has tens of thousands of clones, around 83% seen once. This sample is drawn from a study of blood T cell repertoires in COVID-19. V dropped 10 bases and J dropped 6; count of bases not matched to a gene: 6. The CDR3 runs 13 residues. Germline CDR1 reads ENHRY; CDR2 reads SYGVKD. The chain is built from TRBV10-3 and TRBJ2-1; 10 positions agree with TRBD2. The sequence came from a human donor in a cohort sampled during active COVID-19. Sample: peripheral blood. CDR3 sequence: CATLAGEGNEQFF. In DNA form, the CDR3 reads TGTGCCACCCTAGCGGGGGAGGGCAATGAGCAGTTCTTC.